A selection of T cell receptor beta chains follows, all from one sample in a study of T cell changes during pregnancy in multiple sclerosis. The table came from immunoSEQ multiplex PCR; TCRdb's copy has only in-frame clones and leaves some out. The sample includes 75,000 to 95,000 clones, 85% to 95% seen only once; the top ten take around 1%. The starting material was peripheral blood, obtained before pregnancy. These TCRs come from a female donor with multiple sclerosis, enrolled in a pregnancy study. Each CDR3 is given with its conserved first and last residue. Fields, in order: D gene, clone size, J gene, V gene, CDR3 protein, CDR3 DNA. A D gene is named only where the DNA matches it firmly. Clone sizes are given selectively: once, few, many, or a class where the clone is expanded.

>-|-|TRBJ1-6|TRBV27
CASRDLSSYNSPLHF
TGTGCCAGCAGGGACTTGAGCTCCTATAATTCACCCCTCCACTTT
>TRBD2|-|TRBJ2-7|TRBV15
CATSSLLAGAGWEQYF
TGTGCCACCAGCAGTCTACTAGCGGGAGCGGGATGGGAGCAGTACTTC
>-|-|TRBJ2-7|TRBV4-1
CASSLGGGNEQYF
TGCGCCAGCAGCCTCGGGGGTGGAAACGAGCAGTACTTC
>-|-|TRBJ2-1|TRBV11-1
CASSLVRGHNEQFF
TGTGCCAGCAGCTTAGTCAGGGGCCACAATGAGCAGTTCTTC
>-|once|TRBJ1-2|TRBV10-3
CAISAGQERGYTF
TGTGCCATCAGCGCTGGTCAGGAACGAGGCTACACCTTC
>TRBD1|-|TRBJ2-2|TRBV5-1
CASSPGTGAGELFF
TGCGCCAGCAGCCCCGGGACAGGGGCCGGGGAGCTGTTTTTT
>-|-|TRBJ1-1|TRBV7-2
CASRHNTEAFF
TGTGCCAGCAGACATAACACTGAAGCTTTCTTT
>-|-|TRBJ1-5|TRBV7-8
CASSLAGAVQPQHF
TGTGCCAGCAGCTTAGCAGGGGCAGTCCAGCCCCAGCATTTT
>-|-|TRBJ1-1|TRBV9
CASSVGGVGGPNTEAFF
TGTGCCAGCAGCGTAGGTGGGGTAGGGGGACCGAACACTGAAGCTTTCTTT
>-|-|TRBJ2-3|TRBV27
CASSLSSWPSDTQYF
TGTGCCAGCAGTTTATCGTCCTGGCCCTCGGATACGCAGTATTTT
>-|-|TRBJ1-3|TRBV7-2
CASSPGHAGNTIYF
TGTGCCAGCAGCCCCGGACATGCTGGAAACACCATATATTTT
>TRBD2|-|TRBJ2-1|TRBV27
CASSLAGVHNEQFF
TGTGCCAGCAGCCTAGCGGGAGTCCACAATGAGCAGTTCTTC
>TRBD2|-|TRBJ2-3|TRBV14
CASSELLAGGADTQYF
TGTGCCAGCAGCGAGCTACTAGCGGGGGGCGCAGATACGCAGTATTTT
>-|-|TRBJ2-2|TRBV2
CASRGDSNRGELFF
TGTGCCAGCAGAGGGGACTCTAACCGGGGGGAGCTGTTTTTT
>-|-|TRBJ1-1|TRBV4-2
CASSPTGGGHTEAFF
TGTGCCAGCAGCCCCACGGGGGGGGGCCACACTGAAGCTTTCTTT
>TRBD2|-|TRBJ2-1|TRBV18
CASSLGVGGGYNEQFF
TGTGCCAGCTCACTGGGAGTGGGCGGGGGCTACAATGAGCAGTTCTTC
>TRBD1|-|TRBJ1-3|TRBV9
CASSVAGQGSGIYF
TGTGCCAGCAGCGTAGCCGGACAGGGGTCGGGCATATATTTT
>TRBD2|-|TRBJ2-7|TRBV5-4
CASSSTHLAGGPEYEQYF
TGTGCCAGCAGCTCCACTCATTTAGCGGGGGGCCCCGAGTACGAGCAGTACTTC
>TRBD2|-|TRBJ2-7|TRBV2
CASSVAGGPVEQYF
TGTGCCAGCAGTGTAGCGGGGGGGCCGGTTGAGCAGTACTTC
>TRBD1|-|TRBJ1-5|TRBV7-2
CASSLSGDRVNQPQHF
TGTGCCAGCAGCTTAAGCGGGGACAGGGTCAATCAGCCCCAGCATTTT
>-|-|TRBJ2-5|TRBV6-1
CASSEALQGPLQETQYF
TGTGCCAGCAGTGAAGCGCTTCAGGGGCCCCTCCAAGAGACCCAGTACTTC
>TRBD2|-|TRBJ2-7|TRBV7-9
CASSGGWGGDYEQYF
TGTGCCAGCAGCGGGGGGTGGGGAGGGGACTACGAGCAGTACTTC
>TRBD2|once|TRBJ2-1|TRBV29-1
CSVAIGTSGAQGEQFF
TGCAGCGTCGCTATCGGGACTAGCGGAGCTCAGGGTGAGCAGTTCTTC
>TRBD1|-|TRBJ2-2|TRBV5-1
CASRRDRANTGELFF
TGCGCCAGCAGACGAGACAGGGCGAACACCGGGGAGCTGTTTTTT
>-|-|TRBJ1-2|TRBV5-4
CASSSPESRAHYGYTF
TGTGCCAGCAGCTCCCCTGAATCGAGGGCGCACTATGGCTACACCTTC